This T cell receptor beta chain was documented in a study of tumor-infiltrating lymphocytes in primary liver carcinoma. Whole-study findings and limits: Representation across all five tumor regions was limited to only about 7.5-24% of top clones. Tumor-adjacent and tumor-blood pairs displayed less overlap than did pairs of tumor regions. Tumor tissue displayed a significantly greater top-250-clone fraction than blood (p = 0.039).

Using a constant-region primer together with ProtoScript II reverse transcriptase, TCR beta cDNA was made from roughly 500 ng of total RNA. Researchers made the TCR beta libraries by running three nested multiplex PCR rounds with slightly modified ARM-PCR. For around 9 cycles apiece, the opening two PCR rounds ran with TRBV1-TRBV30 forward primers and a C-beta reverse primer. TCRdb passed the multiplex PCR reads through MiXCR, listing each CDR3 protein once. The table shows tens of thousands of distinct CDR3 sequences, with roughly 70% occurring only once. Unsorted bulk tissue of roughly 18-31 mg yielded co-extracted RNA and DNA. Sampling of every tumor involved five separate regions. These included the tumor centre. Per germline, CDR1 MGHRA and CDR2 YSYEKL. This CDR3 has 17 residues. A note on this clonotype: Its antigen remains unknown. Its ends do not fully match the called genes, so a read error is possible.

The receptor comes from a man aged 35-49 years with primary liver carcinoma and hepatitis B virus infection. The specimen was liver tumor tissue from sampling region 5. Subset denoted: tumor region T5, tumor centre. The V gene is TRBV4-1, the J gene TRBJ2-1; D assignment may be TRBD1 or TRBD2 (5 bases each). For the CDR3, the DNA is TGTGCCAGCAGCCAAGATCCCGCTAGCAGGGTATCGGATGAGCAGTTCTTC. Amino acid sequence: CASSQDPASRVSDEQFF.